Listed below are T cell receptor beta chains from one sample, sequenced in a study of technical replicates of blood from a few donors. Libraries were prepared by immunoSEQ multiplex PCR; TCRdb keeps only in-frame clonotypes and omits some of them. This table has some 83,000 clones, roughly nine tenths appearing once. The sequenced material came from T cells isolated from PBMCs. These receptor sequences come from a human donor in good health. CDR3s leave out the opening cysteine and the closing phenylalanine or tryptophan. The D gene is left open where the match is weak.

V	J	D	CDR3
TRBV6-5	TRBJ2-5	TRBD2	ASSPLGGLGETQY
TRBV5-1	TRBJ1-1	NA	ASSSGAEAF
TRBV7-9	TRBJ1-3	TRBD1	ASSPGDSLGNTIY
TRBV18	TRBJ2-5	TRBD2	ASSPRTSGGYQETQY
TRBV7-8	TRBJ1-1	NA	ASSLPGLATEAF
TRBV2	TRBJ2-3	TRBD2	ASVPGLSYTQY
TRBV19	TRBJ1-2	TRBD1	ASSPNPGQGAFNYGYT
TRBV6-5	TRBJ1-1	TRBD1	ASSYTGGMNTEAF
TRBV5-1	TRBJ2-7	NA	ASSLDSRYEQY
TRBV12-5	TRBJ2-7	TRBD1	ASGRDRGYEQY
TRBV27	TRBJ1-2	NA	ASRTRGSNYGYT
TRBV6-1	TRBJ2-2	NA	ASSIIGANTGELF
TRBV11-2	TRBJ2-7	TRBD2	ASTLSPVTSRPYEQY
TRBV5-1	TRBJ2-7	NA	ASSLAAGGGYEQY
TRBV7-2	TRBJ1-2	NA	ASSLNPLSGYT
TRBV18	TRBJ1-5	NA	ASSPSAVSSNQPQH
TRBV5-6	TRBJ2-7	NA	ASSLAGTYEQY
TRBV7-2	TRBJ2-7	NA	ASSERQRKSSYEQY
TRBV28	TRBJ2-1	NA	ASSLRAGYNEQF
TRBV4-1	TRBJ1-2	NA	ASSQSGGSNYGYT
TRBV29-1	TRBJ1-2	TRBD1	SVEEGAVGYT
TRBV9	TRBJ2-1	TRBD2	ASSVDGGINEQF
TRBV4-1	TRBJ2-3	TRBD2	ASSIGTSGSTDTQY
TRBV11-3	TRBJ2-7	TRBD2	ASSLSSGSYEQY
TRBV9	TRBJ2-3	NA	ASSVAVSTDTQY